The 28 T cell receptor beta chains reported below all come from one sample, sequenced in a study of OX40 agonist ivuxolimab in advanced cancers. TCRdb's copy holds only in-frame clones and misses some; the assay was immunoSEQ multiplex PCR. Of 70,000 to 95,000 clones detected, around 88% appear once; the ten largest clones hold more than 2.5%. This specimen consisted of CD4+ or CD8+ T cells sorted from blood, obtained in a trial of the OX40 agonist ivuxolimab. Every receptor here comes from an adult with an advanced solid tumor such as melanoma, head and neck, liver or kidney cancer.

This chain joins TRBV28 and TRBJ2-1; 11 bases agree with TRBD2. Germline trimming cut 2 bases from V and 9 bases from J; bases unmatched to any gene: 9. CDR1 is MDHEN, CDR2 SYDVKM, per germline. The CDR3 covers 16 residues. Here the CDR3 reads CASSLDLSGRAGEQFF. The CDR3, as DNA: TGTGCCAGCAGTTTAGACCTTAGCGGGAGGGCGGGTGAGCAGTTCTTC.

This chain links TRBV9 with TRBJ2-7, with TRBD2 matching over 7 bases. J lost 2 bases, V lost 0 bases, and 5 bases had no gene match. The CDR3 contains 15 residues. CDR1 is SGDLS, CDR2 YYNGEE, per germline. In DNA form, the CDR3 reads TGTGCCAGCAGCGTAGGACTAGCAGAGCCCTACGAGCAGTACTTC. Translation: CASSVGLAEPYEQYF.

The V call is TRBV5-6, the J call TRBJ1-1; 9 bases agree with TRBD1. This CDR3 has 14 amino acids. Per the germline V gene, CDR1 is SGHDT and CDR2 is YYEEEE. V was pared by 2 bases and J by 4 bases, with 3 bases of the junction left unmatched. CDR3 DNA sequence: TGTGCCAGCAGCTTTTGGGACAGGGTCACTGAAGCTTTCTTT. As protein: CASSFWDRVTEAFF. Together with reference TRBV5-6 and TRBJ1-1, the CDR3 gives the full variable domain: DAGVTQSPTHLIKTRGQQVTLRCSPKSGHDTVSWYQQALGQGPQFIFQYYEEEERQRGNFPDRFSGHQFPNYSSELNVNALLLGDSALYLCASSFWDRVTEAFFGQGTRLTVV.

This clone occurred a few times. V is TRBV19 and J is TRBJ1-6; tentative D call: TRBD1 (6 bases). Germline CDR1 LNHDA, CDR2 SQIVND (reference sequence). V was cut by 2 bases and J by 13 bases, with 18 bases left in between. This CDR3 contains 15 residues. The CDR3 DNA follows: TGTGCCAGTAGTATAACGACAGGTGGGGTTGTTCCCCTCCACTTT. This gives the protein CASSITTGGVVPLHF.

The chain recombines TRBV28 with TRBJ1-3, with unresolved D. CDR1 and CDR2 (germline): MDHEN, SYDVKM. The CDR3 has 15 residues. V dropped 3 bases and J dropped 0 bases, with 9 bases sitting between them. CDR3: CASSFGRNSGNTIYF. The CDR3 nucleotides are TGTGCCAGCAGTTTCGGCAGAAACTCTGGAAACACCATATATTTT. The variable domain in full, completed from reference TRBV28 and TRBJ1-3, reads DVKVTQSSRYLVKRTGEKVFLECVQDMDHENMFWYRQDPGLGLRLIYFSYDVKMKEKGDIPEGYSVSREKKERFSLILESASTNQTSMYLCASSFGRNSGNTIYFGEGSWLTVV.

The CDR3 region is CASSARDSGRYEDGELFF. CDR3 DNA sequence: TGTGCCAGCAGCGCCAGAGATAGCGGGAGGTATGAAGACGGGGAGCTGTTTTTT. This rearrangement joins TRBV21-1 to TRBJ2-2; the tabulated D call, TRBD2, remains unverified against the DNA. TRBV21-1 is designated a pseudogene. The CDR3 contains 18 residues.

The chain is built from TRBV4-1 and TRBJ2-5; the match to TRBD1 covers 7 bases. The CDR3 has 13 amino acids. Per germline, CDR1 MGHRA and CDR2 YSYEKL. V shed 5 bases, J shed 5 bases, and the junction held 5 bases outside the gene matches. The CDR3 reads CASSDRDGETQYF. The DNA for the CDR3 is TGCGCCAGCAGCGACAGGGACGGGGAGACCCAGTACTTC.

This clone was counted once. This chain connects TRBV5-4 to TRBJ1-2; a weak D match, TRBD1 (5 bases). Germline CDR1 and CDR2: SGHNT and YYREEE (reference sequence). V dropped 1 base and J dropped 4 bases, with 8 bases sitting between them. This CDR3 is built from 13 residues. The CDR3 DNA sequence: TGTGCCAGCAGCTTGAGGGGTGGCTATGGCTACACCTTC. Its protein product is CASSLRGGYGYTF.

The rearrangement links TRBV28 to TRBJ2-7, with a possible D match to TRBD2 (6 bases). Trimming took 3 bases from V and 5 from J, leaving 17 bases between them. CDR1 and CDR2 from the germline V gene are MDHEN and SYDVKM. The CDR3 has 15 amino acids. This chain's CDR3 is CASSFHGGSGNEQYF. CDR3 nucleotides: TGTGCCAGCAGTTTCCACGGGGGTAGCGGAAACGAGCAGTACTTC.

The chain uses TRBV11-2 and TRBJ1-3; no reliable D call. The CDR3 sequence is 14 residues long. Trimming shortened V by 3 bases and J by 4 bases, and 10 bases separated the two germline ends. Per germline, CDR1 SGHAT and CDR2 FQNNGV. The CDR3 reads CASSLGSQGNTIYF. The DNA of the CDR3 is TGTGCCAGCAGCTTGGGCAGCCAAGGAAACACCATATATTTT.

This clone showed up just once. This rearrangement joins TRBV7-6 to TRBJ2-1, with 11 bases that match TRBD2. Germline values: CDR1 SGHVS, CDR2 FNYEAQ. This CDR3 comprises 15 residues. V shed 5 bases, J shed 4 bases, and the junction held 4 bases outside the gene matches. The CDR3 reads CASSSGTSGYNEQFF. The DNA for the CDR3 is TGTGCCAGCAGCAGCGGGACTAGCGGATACAATGAGCAGTTCTTC.

The gene calls are TRBV15 and TRBJ2-5, with D perhaps TRBD2 (6 bases). The V and J ends lost 1 base and 0 bases respectively, with 12 bases between them. This CDR3 has 16 residues. Looked up from germline, CDR1 is LNHNV and CDR2 is YYDKDF (reference sequence). The CDR3 DNA reads TGTGCCACCAGCAGAGTGCGGGGCCTATACCAAGAGACCCAGTACTTC. Its protein product is CATSRVRGLYQETQYF.

The chain couples TRBV5-3 to TRBJ1-5, with D perhaps matching TRBD1 (6 bases). TRBV5-3 is an ORF, with its function uncertain. This CDR3 has 14 amino acids. V was clipped by 3 bases and J by 6 bases, with 13 bases between them. In DNA form, the CDR3 reads TGTGCCAGAAGCTGGGCAGGGGTTACTCAGCCCCAGCATTTT. This encodes CARSWAGVTQPQHF.

The rearrangement joins TRBV5-4 to TRBJ1-2; no clear D gene. In germline, CDR1 is SGHNT, CDR2 YYREEE (reference sequence). The CDR3 has 13 residues. The V end was cut by 0 bases, the J end by 8 bases, with 11 bases between. The CDR3 is CASSLETTHGYTF. The DNA for the CDR3 is TGTGCCAGCAGCTTGGAGACGACACACGGCTACACCTTC. The full variable domain, in which reference TRBV5-4 and TRBJ1-2 provide the parts outside the CDR3, is ETGVTQSPTHLIKTRGQQVTLRCSSQSGHNTVSWYQQALGQGPQFIFQYYREEENGRGNFPPRFSGLQFPNYSSELNVNALELDDSALYLCASSLETTHGYTFGSGTRLTVV.

This clone was detected only once. One junction end disagrees with the germline gene, perhaps due to a read error. This chain joins TRBV7-7 and TRBJ2-5, with 7 bases that match TRBD2. The length of the CDR3 is 13 residues. CDR1 and CDR2 (germline): SSHAT, FNYEAQ (reference sequence). The CDR3 region has the DNA TGTGCTAGCAGCCCTAGCGGCGGGGAGACCCAGTACTTC. This encodes CASSPSGGETQYF. Drawing the rest from reference TRBV7-7 and TRBJ2-5, the complete variable domain is GAGVSQSPRYKVTKRGQDVTLRCDPISSHATLYWYQQALGQGPEFLTYFNYEAQPDKSGLPSDRFSAERPEGSISTLTIQRTEQRDSAMYRCASSPSGGETQYFGPGTRLLVL.

Notes on this clone: Other DNA sequences in this sample translate to the same CDR3. The chain carries TRBV27 and TRBJ1-5, with 8 bases lining up with TRBD1. Germline lookup yields CDR1 MNHEY and CDR2 SMNVEV (reference sequence). Trimming removed 0 bases from V and 4 bases from J; junction bases left unmatched: 8. This CDR3 has 17 amino acids. CDR3 in DNA: TGTGCCAGCAGTTTATCGCCCCCTACAGGGGGAAATCAGCCCCAGCATTTT. Its protein is CASSLSPPTGGNQPQHF.

This chain links TRBV28 with TRBJ2-1, with 9 bases matching TRBD2. The J segment lost 2 bases and the V segment lost 3 bases, leaving 5 bases of the junction unmatched. This CDR3 spans 16 amino acids. Germline V gene sequence: CDR1 MDHEN, CDR2 SYDVKM. The CDR3 nucleotides read TGTGCCAGCAGTTTGCAGACTAGCGGAACCTACAATGAGCAGTTCTTC. This codes for CASSLQTSGTYNEQFF.

The CDR3 region is CASSLVGGAYNEQFF. As DNA, the CDR3 is TGTGCCAGCAGCTTAGTCGGGGGGGCCTACAATGAGCAGTTCTTC. This chain connects TRBV11-2 to TRBJ2-1, with TRBD2 matching 8 bases. CDR1 SGHAT and CDR2 FQNNGV come from the germline V gene. The J segment lost 2 bases and the V segment lost 1 base, leaving 1 base of the junction unmatched. The CDR3 extends over 15 amino acids. The full variable domain, in which reference TRBV11-2 and TRBJ2-1 provide the parts outside the CDR3, is EAGVAQSPRYKIIEKRQSVAFWCNPISGHATLYWYQQILGQGPKLLIQFQNNGVVDDSQLPKDRFSAERLKGVDSTLKIQPAKLEDSAVYLCASSLVGGAYNEQFFGPGTRLTVL.

The rearrangement joins TRBV7-3 to TRBJ2-1, with 8 positions matching TRBD2. Germline CDR1 and CDR2: SGHTA and FQGTGA. The CDR3 is 15 residues long. V was pared by 5 bases and J by 7 bases, with 10 bases of the junction left unmatched. The CDR3 region is CASSPNSGVANEQFF. The CDR3 DNA is TGTGCCAGCAGCCCTAATAGCGGGGTGGCAAATGAGCAGTTCTTC.

The rearrangement uses TRBV27 and TRBJ1-5; D gene uncertain. The CDR3 sequence is 15 residues long. V lost 5 bases, J lost 0 bases, and 11 bases lay in between. CDR1 MNHEY and CDR2 SMNVEV come from the germline V gene (reference sequence). The CDR3 DNA reads as TGTGCCAGCAGTCCTGGTGATGTTAGCAATCAGCCCCAGCATTTT. This sequence encodes CASSPGDVSNQPQHF.

The sample holds one count of this clone. The chain recombines TRBV6-1 with TRBJ2-3, with 9 bases lining up with TRBD2. Per germline, CDR1 MNHNS and CDR2 SASEGT. The junction had 12 bases not matched to a gene; V was cut back by 4 bases and J by 4 bases. The CDR3 extends over 17 amino acids. The CDR3 loop is CASSGTIAGVLPDTQYF. The DNA of the CDR3 is TGTGCCAGCAGTGGCACGATAGCGGGGGTGTTGCCAGATACGCAGTATTTT.

The V and J genes are TRBV11-3 and TRBJ1-5, with TRBD1 matching over 9 bases. The germline gives CDR1 SGHNT, CDR2 YENEEA. The junction had 5 bases not matched to a gene; V was cut back by 4 bases and J by 4 bases. This CDR3 has 15 amino acids. This CDR3 is CASSSGQGMNQPQHF. The CDR3 region has the DNA TGTGCCAGCAGCTCGGGACAGGGTATGAATCAGCCCCAGCATTTT.

This chain uses TRBV6-1 with TRBJ1-5, with 7 bases matching TRBD1. CDR3 length: 14 amino acids. Trimming cost V 1 base and J 6 bases; bases outside gene matches: 3. The germline gives CDR1 MNHNS, CDR2 SASEGT. The CDR3 region has the DNA TGTGCCAGCAGTGAAGACAGGGGCGGTCAGCCCCAGCATTTT. Residues: CASSEDRGGQPQHF.

J is TRBJ2-1 and V is TRBV5-4; TRBD2 matches at 7 bases. The length of the CDR3 is 16 residues. Germline CDR1 and CDR2: SGHNT and YYREEE (reference sequence). V lost 0 bases, J lost 7 bases, and 10 bases stayed unmatched. CDR3 in DNA: TGTGCCAGCAGCTTGGCCGGAGGGAGGGTTAGGAATGAGCAGTTCTTC. Translated: CASSLAGGRVRNEQFF.

The J gene is TRBJ1-1, the V gene TRBV9; D ambiguous. V lost 0 bases and J lost 0, with 9 bases in between. CDR1 is SGDLS and CDR2 is YYNGEE in the germline V gene. The CDR3 totals 15 residues. As DNA, the CDR3 is TGTGCCAGCAGCGTAGCTACAAGCATGAACACTGAAGCTTTCTTT. Translated: CASSVATSMNTEAFF.

The rearrangement joins TRBV10-1 to TRBJ2-1; perhaps TRBD2 as D (6 bases). The germline gives CDR1 WNHNN, CDR2 SYGVQD (reference sequence). The V end lost 3 bases, the J end lost 8 bases, and 17 bases lay between the germline ends. The CDR3 has 15 residues. The DNA of the CDR3 is TGCGCCAGCAGTGACCCCGCGCTGGGGGAGGATGAGCAGTTCTTC. This codes for CASSDPALGEDEQFF.

The chain uses TRBV5-8 and TRBJ1-2; a weak D match, TRBD1 (5 bases). The germline V gene has CDR1 SGHTS and CDR2 YDEGEE. V was pared by 4 bases and J by 5 bases, with 18 bases between. The CDR3 consists of 15 residues. The CDR3 sequence: CASSPRQRLWYGYTF. CDR3 bases: TGTGCCAGCAGCCCCAGACAGCGGCTGTGGTATGGCTACACCTTC.

V is TRBV2 and J is TRBJ1-2, with no clear D. Germline assignment: CDR1 SNHLY and CDR2 FYNNEI. V was pared by 6 bases and J by 1 base, with 15 bases between. The CDR3 covers 15 residues. In nucleotides, the CDR3 is TGTGCCAGCAGCCCCCGTGGTAAAGTTAACTATGGCTACACCTTC. It specifies CASSPRGKVNYGYTF.